Only a few counts were recorded for the clone carrying this T cell receptor (beta chain). The V end lost 6 bases, the J end lost 3 bases, and 18 bases lay between the germline ends. CDR1 is MDHEN, CDR2 SYDVKM, per germline. The CDR3 has 15 amino acids. This sample stems from a study of cytotoxic CD8 clonotypes in ibrutinib-treated CLL. Investigators sought sequencing depths of between 1 in 200,000 and 1 in 1 million T cells. This table comes from immunoSEQ multiplex PCR, and its TCRdb copy is limited to in-frame clones, with some not included. The table includes tens of thousands of clones, approximately 70% detected once.

The sequencing used PBMCs, collected after 12 months of ibrutinib treatment. The V call is TRBV28, the J call TRBJ2-7; D call uncertain. This TCR was recovered from a human donor with chronic lymphocytic leukemia. CDR3 bases: TGTGCCAGCAGCCCCACGTGGGTAGCCATCTACGAGCAGTACTTC. It translates to CASSPTWVAIYEQYF.